These 29 T cell receptor beta chains originate from one sample sequenced in a study of blood T cells in healthy people across ages. A second PCR of roughly 6 to 12 cycles used a sample-barcoded 5' primer and a J-beta primer mix. TCRdb ran MiXCR on the 5' RACE reads and lists one entry per CDR3 protein. The data contain some 1.5 million distinct CDR3 sequences, approximately 42% of them singletons. The material sequenced was blood. Every receptor here comes from a woman aged 18-30 years in good health.

This clonotype was seen a handful of times. This sequence joins TRBV5-1 and TRBJ2-7, with 8 bases fitting TRBD2. This CDR3 region has 13 residues. V dropped 9 bases and J dropped 3; count of bases not matched to a gene: 8. Germline loops: CDR1 SGHRS, CDR2 YFSETQ. The CDR3 loop reads CAKQLSGDYEQYF. The DNA for the CDR3 is TGCGCCAAACAGCTTAGCGGGGACTACGAGCAGTACTTC.

This clonotype occurred a few times. The genes are TRBV20-1 and TRBJ2-1; possible D gene TRBD2, 6 bases. The CDR3 has 14 amino acids. Trimming left V 6 bases short and J 0 bases short, with 12 bases between. Germline CDR1 DFQATT, CDR2 SNEGSKA (reference sequence). CDR3 in DNA: TGCAGTGCCTGGGACTTCGGCTCCTACAATGAGCAGTTCTTC. Residues: CSAWDFGSYNEQFF.

The chain is built from TRBV25-1 and TRBJ1-6; D unresolved. V was pared by 4 bases and J by 10 bases, with 11 bases between. Germline V gene data show CDR1 as MGHDK and CDR2 as SYGVNS. This CDR3 has 13 amino acids. DNA for the CDR3: TGTGCCAGCAGTGTGCCGGACCGATCACCCCTCCACTTT. This gives the protein CASSVPDRSPLHF.

In its sample, this clonotype was seen once. This chain uses TRBV27 with TRBJ2-1; no clear D. TRBJ2-7 explains the end of the DNA better; the J call may be wrong. This CDR3 has 16 residues. Germline V CDR1 and CDR2: MNHEY, SMNVEV (reference sequence). The CDR3 DNA reads as TGTGCCAGCAGTTGGAGCCGGCAGTCGAACTACAATGAGCAGTACTTC. It codes for CASSWSRQSNYNEQYF.

The rearrangement links TRBV9 to TRBJ2-1; 11 nucleotides align to TRBD2. CDR3 length equals 13 residues. The V and J ends lost 3 bases and 10 bases, in that order; junction bases with no gene match: 3. Germline values: CDR1 SGDLS, CDR2 YYNGEE. The chain's CDR3 is CASSDRLAGEQFF. CDR3 coding DNA: TGTGCCAGCAGCGACCGACTAGCGGGAGAGCAGTTCTTC.

The genes are TRBV12-3 or TRBV12-4 and TRBJ2-1, with D perhaps matching TRBD2 (6 bases). The V gene lost 3 bases and the J gene lost 10 bases, with 16 bases spanning the gap. The CDR3 spans 14 residues. The CDR3, as DNA: TGTGCCAGCAGTTTCAGGGTTAGTAGCGGCGAGCAGTTCTTC. Translated: CASSFRVSSGEQFF.

The chain carries TRBV29-1 and TRBJ2-3, with D possibly matching TRBD2 (5 bases). The CDR3 length is 13 residues. V was trimmed by 0 bases and J by 6 bases, leaving 10 bases between them. Germline V gives CDR1 SQVTM, CDR2 ANQGSEA. The CDR3 DNA reads TGCAGCGTTGAAGATCTTCGAGGGGATACGCAGTATTTT. Its translation is CSVEDLRGDTQYF.

This clonotype has just one count. The V call is TRBV29-1, the J call TRBJ2-7, with a tentative D call TRBD2 (6 bases). V lost 7 bases, J lost 3 bases, and 13 bases lay in between. This CDR3 has 12 amino acids. Germline CDR1 and CDR2: SQVTM and ANQGSEA. DNA of the CDR3: TGCAGCGGGGGGGTAGGAGTCTACGAGCAGTACTTC. Protein product: CSGGVGVYEQYF.

The gene calls are TRBV5-1 and TRBJ2-2, with 8 bases lining up with TRBD1. The CDR3 is made up of 13 amino acids. Germline CDR1 and CDR2: SGHRS and YFSETQ. The V segment lost 9 bases and the J segment 3 bases; nucleotides outside the gene matches: 4. CDR3 in amino acids: CAITDRDTGELFF. CDR3 DNA: TGCGCCATTACGGACAGGGACACCGGGGAGCTGTTTTTT.

J is TRBJ1-2 and V is TRBV20-1; the D gene is possibly TRBD1 (6 bases). V lost 5 bases and J 4 bases, leaving 14 bases between the germline ends. Germline V gene lookup returns CDR1 DFQATT and CDR2 SNEGSKA (reference sequence). This CDR3 spans 13 amino acids. The CDR3 sequence: CSAPQGFIYGYTF. The CDR3 DNA reads TGCAGTGCTCCACAGGGCTTTATCTATGGCTACACCTTC.

Only a few counts were recorded for this clonotype. The V call is TRBV20-1, the J call TRBJ2-3, with D perhaps matching TRBD2 (5 bases). CDR3 length: 13 amino acids. The V end lost 3 bases, the J end lost 8 bases, and 15 bases lay between the germline ends. Germline CDR1 and CDR2: DFQATT and SNEGSKA (reference sequence). CDR3 DNA sequence: TGCAGTGCTAGTGAGCGGCATCCGGGTACGCAGTATTTT. It encodes CSASERHPGTQYF.

The chain employs TRBV27 and TRBJ2-3; 13 nucleotides line up with TRBD2. The V segment lost 2 bases and the J segment 2 bases; nucleotides outside the gene matches: 7. This CDR3 has 18 residues. Per germline, CDR1 MNHEY and CDR2 SMNVEV (reference sequence). The CDR3 nucleotides are TGTGCCAGCAGTTTAAGGGGACTAGCGGGGCGTTACACAGATACGCAGTATTTT. Translated: CASSLRGLAGRYTDTQYF.

The chain employs TRBV11-2 and TRBJ2-7, with 9 bases aligning to TRBD1. The germline gives CDR1 SGHAT, CDR2 FQNNGV. Unmatched junction bases numbered 12, after V lost 6 bases and J lost 3 bases. The CDR3 is 16 amino acids. CDR3 sequence: CASRTPGTGSDYEQYF. CDR3 in DNA: TGTGCCAGCAGAACTCCCGGGACAGGGTCCGACTACGAGCAGTACTTC.

This chain joins TRBV6-5 and TRBJ2-1; 7 bases match TRBD1. Germline V lookup: CDR1 MNHEY, CDR2 SVGAGI. Trimming removed 5 bases from V and 9 bases from J; junction bases left unmatched: 10. The CDR3 spans 14 residues. In DNA, the CDR3 is TGTGCCAGCAGTCCGGGACAGTGGTCGAGTGAGCAGTTCTTC. Translated: CASSPGQWSSEQFF.

The chain combines TRBV12-3 or TRBV12-4 with TRBJ2-1; 8 bases are shared with TRBD1. The ends lost 7 bases at V and 13 bases at J; junction bases unmatched: 12. The CDR3 sequence is 13 residues long. The CDR3 region is CASNLDRVETQFF. Here the CDR3 DNA reads TGTGCCAGCAATCTGGACAGGGTCGAGACCCAGTTCTTC.

This clonotype was seen more than once but under ten times. The chain employs TRBV12-3 or TRBV12-4 and TRBJ2-5; 10 nucleotides agree with TRBD2. The CDR3 consists of 16 residues. The V and J ends lost 5 bases and 0 bases, in that order; junction bases with no gene match: 6. In DNA, the CDR3 is TGTGCCAGCAGTCTCGGACTAGCGGAGTACCAAGAGACCCAGTACTTC. It yields the protein CASSLGLAEYQETQYF.

This clonotype was detected only once. Likely a read error: the CDR3 ends without its conserved phenylalanine or tryptophan. The genes are TRBV6-1 and TRBJ1-1; D is unclear. Per germline, CDR1 MNHNS and CDR2 SASEGT. V lost 0 bases to trimming and J lost 1 base, with 6 bases between them. The CDR3 totals 14 residues. The CDR3 region is CASSEAGKNTEAFL. In nucleotides, the CDR3 is TGTGCCAGCAGTGAAGCAGGGAAGAACACTGAAGCTTTCCTT.

This chain links TRBV10-3 with TRBJ2-1; 9 nucleotides align to TRBD2. The CDR3 length is 13 residues. Germline lookup yields CDR1 ENHRY and CDR2 SYGVKD. V shed 7 bases and J 4 bases; nucleotides not matched to a gene: 2. For the CDR3, the DNA is TGTGCCATCAATGCGGGAGGGTACAATGAGCAGTTCTTC. Protein: CAINAGGYNEQFF.

This chain connects TRBV10-3 to TRBJ2-7; 10 positions match TRBD1. V was clipped by 5 bases and J by 2 bases; unmatched bases: 6. Germline assignment: CDR1 ENHRY and CDR2 SYGVKD. The CDR3 contains 15 residues. The CDR3: CAISLGTGDTYEQYF. As DNA, the CDR3 is TGTGCCATCAGTCTGGGGACAGGGGATACCTACGAGCAGTACTTC.

This chain connects TRBV20-1 to TRBJ1-1; 7 bases agree with TRBD1. Germline V gene sequence: CDR1 DFQATT, CDR2 SNEGSKA (reference sequence). This CDR3 is built from 16 residues. Unmatched junction bases numbered 15, after V lost 5 bases and J lost 3 bases. DNA of the CDR3: TGCAGTGCTCGACTGACAGGGTTCTCCCCGGACACTGAAGCTTTCTTT. Amino acids: CSARLTGFSPDTEAFF.

In its sample, this clonotype was seen a few times. The gene calls are TRBV11-2 and TRBJ2-2; D remains unclear. This CDR3 is built from 16 residues. Germline V gives CDR1 SGHAT, CDR2 FQNNGV. Trimming shortened V by 5 bases and J by 6 bases, and 19 bases separated the two germline ends. CDR3 in DNA: TGTGCCAGCAGCCCAGTGGGTTTGAGGACCCCCGGGGAGCTGTTTTTT. Protein sequence: CASSPVGLRTPGELFF.

The chain has TRBV7-2 and TRBJ2-5, with TRBD2 as a possible D gene (6 bases). The J call may be incorrect, as the DNA end agrees better with TRBJ2-7. This CDR3 is 13 amino acids long. The V gene's germline CDR1 is SGHTA and CDR2 FQGNSA. The CDR3 sequence is CASSANGGSEQYF. CDR3 in DNA: TGTGCCAGCTCGGCGAACGGGGGAAGCGAGCAGTACTTC.

This clonotype was counted only a few times. This chain links TRBV29-1 with TRBJ2-1; possibly TRBD1 or TRBD2 for D (6 bases each). V was trimmed by 6 bases and J by 4 bases, leaving 22 bases between them. Germline lookup yields CDR1 SQVTM and CDR2 ANQGSEA. The CDR3 sequence is 16 residues long. The CDR3 nucleotides are TGCAGCGTGGGGGGCTTGGTGGGGACCCTTTACAATGAGCAGTTCTTC. Translating it yields CSVGGLVGTLYNEQFF.

The chain recombines TRBV28 with TRBJ1-2; a possible D gene is TRBD1 (5 bases). This CDR3 region has 16 residues. V dropped 7 bases and J dropped 6 bases, with 24 bases sitting between them. Germline V lookup: CDR1 MDHEN, CDR2 SYDVKM. The CDR3 sequence is CASTLILGGVSNGYTF. CDR3 DNA: TGTGCCAGCACTTTGATTTTAGGAGGGGTCTCAAATGGCTACACCTTC.

CDR3 region: CASSMDSTYEQYF. In nucleotides, the CDR3 is TGTGCCAGCAGTATGGACAGTACCTACGAGCAGTACTTC. The rearrangement uses TRBV27 and TRBJ2-7; tentatively, D is TRBD1 (6 bases). Germline loops: CDR1 MNHEY, CDR2 SMNVEV (reference sequence). V was shortened by 5 bases and J by 2 bases, with 10 bases between the two germline ends. This CDR3 is 13 amino acids long.

The chain is built from TRBV6-2 or TRBV6-3 and TRBJ2-7; no clear D gene. The CDR3 has 13 residues. Per the germline V gene, CDR1 is MNHEY and CDR2 is SVGEGT. With 2 bases removed from V and 7 bases from J, the gap between germline ends came to 12 bases. The CDR3 protein is CASSYTAVNEQYF. CDR3 in DNA: TGTGCCAGCAGTTACACTGCTGTCAATGAGCAGTACTTC.

This clonotype appeared a single time. A much more abundant neighbour one base away suggests this may be a read error. The chain is built from TRBV24-1 and TRBJ2-3; D gene ambiguous. Trimming cost V 5 bases and J 2 bases, with 7 bases left between them. This CDR3 has 13 amino acids. CDR1 is KGHDR and CDR2 is SFDVKD in the germline V gene. CDR3 sequence reads: CATSGPPTDTQYF. DNA for the CDR3: TGTGCCACCAGTGGTCCCCCCACAGATACGCAGTATTTT.

The chain has TRBV6-5 and TRBJ1-1; 9 bases line up with TRBD1. V shed 4 bases and J 4 bases; nucleotides not matched to a gene: 13. The CDR3 is made up of 17 amino acids. Germline-derived CDR1 and CDR2 are MNHEY and SVGAGI. Here the CDR3 DNA reads TGTGCCAGCAGTTTCCGGACAGGGGCAGGATTTGGCACTGAAGCTTTCTTT. Protein product: CASSFRTGAGFGTEAFF.

The V call is TRBV5-1, the J call TRBJ2-1; 15 nucleotides align to TRBD2. The J call may be wrong; the DNA end is better matched by TRBJ2-7. Germline loops: CDR1 SGHRS, CDR2 YFSETQ. The CDR3 has 18 residues. The CDR3 is CASSQGLAGGGSYNEQYF. The CDR3 region has the DNA TGCGCCAGCAGCCAGGGACTAGCGGGAGGAGGGTCCTACAATGAGCAGTACTTC.